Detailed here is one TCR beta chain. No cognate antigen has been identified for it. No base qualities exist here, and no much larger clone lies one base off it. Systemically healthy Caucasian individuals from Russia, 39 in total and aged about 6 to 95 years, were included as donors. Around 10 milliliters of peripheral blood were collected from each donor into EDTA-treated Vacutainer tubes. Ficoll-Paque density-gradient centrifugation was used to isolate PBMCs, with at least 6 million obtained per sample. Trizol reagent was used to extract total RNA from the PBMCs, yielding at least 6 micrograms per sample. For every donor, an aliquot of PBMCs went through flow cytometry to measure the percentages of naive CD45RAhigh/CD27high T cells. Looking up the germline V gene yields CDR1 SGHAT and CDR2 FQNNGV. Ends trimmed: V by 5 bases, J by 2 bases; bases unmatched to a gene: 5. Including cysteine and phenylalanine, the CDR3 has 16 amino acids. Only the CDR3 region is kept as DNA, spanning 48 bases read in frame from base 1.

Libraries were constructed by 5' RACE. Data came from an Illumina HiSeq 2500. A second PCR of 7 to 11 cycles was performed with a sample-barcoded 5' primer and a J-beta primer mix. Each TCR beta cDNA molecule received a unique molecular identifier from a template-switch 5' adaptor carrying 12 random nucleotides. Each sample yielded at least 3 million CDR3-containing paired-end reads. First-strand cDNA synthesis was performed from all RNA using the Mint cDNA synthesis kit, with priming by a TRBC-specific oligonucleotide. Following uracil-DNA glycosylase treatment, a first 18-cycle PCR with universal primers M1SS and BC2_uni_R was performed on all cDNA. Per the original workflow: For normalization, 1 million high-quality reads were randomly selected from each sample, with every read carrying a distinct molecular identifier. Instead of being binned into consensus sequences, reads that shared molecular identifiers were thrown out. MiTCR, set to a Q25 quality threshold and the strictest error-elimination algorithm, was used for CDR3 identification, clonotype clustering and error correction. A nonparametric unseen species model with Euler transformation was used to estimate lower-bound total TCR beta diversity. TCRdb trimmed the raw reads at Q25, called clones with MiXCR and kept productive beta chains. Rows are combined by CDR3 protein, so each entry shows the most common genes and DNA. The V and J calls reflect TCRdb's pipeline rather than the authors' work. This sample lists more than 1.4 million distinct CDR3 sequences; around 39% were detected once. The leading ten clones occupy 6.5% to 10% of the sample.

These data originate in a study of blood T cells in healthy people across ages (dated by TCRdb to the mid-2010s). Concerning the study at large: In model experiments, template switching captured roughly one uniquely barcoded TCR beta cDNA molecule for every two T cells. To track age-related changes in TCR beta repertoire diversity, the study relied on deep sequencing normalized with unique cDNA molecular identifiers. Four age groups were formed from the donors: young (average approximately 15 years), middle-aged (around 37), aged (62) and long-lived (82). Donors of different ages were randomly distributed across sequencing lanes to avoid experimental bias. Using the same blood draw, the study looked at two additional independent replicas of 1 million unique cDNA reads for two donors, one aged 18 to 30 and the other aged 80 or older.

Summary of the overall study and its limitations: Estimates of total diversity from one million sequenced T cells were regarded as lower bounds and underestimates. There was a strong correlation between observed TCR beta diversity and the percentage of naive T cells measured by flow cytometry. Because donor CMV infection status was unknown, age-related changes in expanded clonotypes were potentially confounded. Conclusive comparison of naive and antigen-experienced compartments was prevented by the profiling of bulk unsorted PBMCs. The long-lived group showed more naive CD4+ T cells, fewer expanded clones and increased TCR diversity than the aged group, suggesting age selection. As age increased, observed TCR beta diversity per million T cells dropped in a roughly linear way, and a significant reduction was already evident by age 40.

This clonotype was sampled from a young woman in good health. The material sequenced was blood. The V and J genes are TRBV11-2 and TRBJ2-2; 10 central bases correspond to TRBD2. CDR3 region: CASSVVAGGNTGELFF. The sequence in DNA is TGTGCCAGCAGCGTTGTAGCGGGAGGTAACACCGGGGAGCTGTTTTTT.